This T cell receptor beta chain was found in a study of tissue T cells after allogeneic stem cell transplantation. V lost 6 bases and J lost 3, with 11 bases in between. The CDR3 covers 13 residues. Enrolled prospectively were adult allogeneic hematopoietic cell transplant recipients whose graft-versus-host disease was steroid-refractory. Sequencing used immunoSEQ multiplex PCR; TCRdb keeps in-frame clones, though not all of them. The table records around 2,700 clones, roughly three fifths of them present only once. The chain has TRBV12-3 or TRBV12-4 and TRBJ1-2; no definite D call. The clonotype originates from a male patient older than 55 with steroid-refractory graft-versus-host disease after an allogeneic stem cell transplant. Some T cells may trace back to the graft donor. Sequences were derived from descending colon tissue, sampled at autopsy. CDR3: CASSPRRDYGYTF. The CDR3 nucleotides are TGTGCCAGCAGCCCCCGTAGGGACTATGGCTACACCTTC.